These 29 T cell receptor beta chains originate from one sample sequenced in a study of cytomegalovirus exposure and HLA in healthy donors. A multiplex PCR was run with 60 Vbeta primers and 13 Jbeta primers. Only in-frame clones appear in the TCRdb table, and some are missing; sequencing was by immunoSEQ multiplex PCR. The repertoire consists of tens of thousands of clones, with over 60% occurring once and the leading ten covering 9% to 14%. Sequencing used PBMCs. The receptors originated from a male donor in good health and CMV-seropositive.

In DNA, the CDR3 is TGTGCCAGCAGCCAAGATCGTCTAGCGGGAGTCTACGAGCAGTACTTC. This codes for CASSQDRLAGVYEQYF. This chain uses TRBV14 with TRBJ2-5; 10 nucleotides align to TRBD2. Matching the DNA end better, TRBJ2-7 makes the J call doubtful. Germline CDR1 is SGHDN and CDR2 is FVKESK. The length of the CDR3 is 16 residues.

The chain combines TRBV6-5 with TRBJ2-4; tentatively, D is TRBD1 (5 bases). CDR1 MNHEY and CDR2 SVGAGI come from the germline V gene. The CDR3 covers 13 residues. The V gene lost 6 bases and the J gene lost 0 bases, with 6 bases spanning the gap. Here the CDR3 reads CASSDRAKNIQYF. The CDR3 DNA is TGTGCCAGCAGCGACAGAGCCAAAAACATTCAGTACTTC.

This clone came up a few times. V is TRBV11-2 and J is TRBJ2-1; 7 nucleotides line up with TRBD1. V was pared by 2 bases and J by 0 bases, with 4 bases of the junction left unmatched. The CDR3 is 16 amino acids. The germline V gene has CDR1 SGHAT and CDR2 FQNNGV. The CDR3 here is CASSLRGDSSYNEQFF. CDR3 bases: TGTGCCAGCAGCTTACGAGGGGACAGCTCCTACAATGAGCAGTTCTTC. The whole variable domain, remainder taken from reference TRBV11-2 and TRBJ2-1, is EAGVAQSPRYKIIEKRQSVAFWCNPISGHATLYWYQQILGQGPKLLIQFQNNGVVDDSQLPKDRFSAERLKGVDSTLKIQPAKLEDSAVYLCASSLRGDSSYNEQFFGPGTRLTVL.

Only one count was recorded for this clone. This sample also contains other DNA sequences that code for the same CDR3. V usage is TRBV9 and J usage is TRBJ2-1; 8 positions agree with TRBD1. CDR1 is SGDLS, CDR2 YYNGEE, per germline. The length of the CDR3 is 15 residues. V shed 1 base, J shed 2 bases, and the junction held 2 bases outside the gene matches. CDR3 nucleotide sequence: TGTGCCAGCAGCGTATCAGGGGGCCCCTACAATGAGCAGTTCTTC. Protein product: CASSVSGGPYNEQFF. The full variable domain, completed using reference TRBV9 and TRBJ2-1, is DSGVTQTPKHLITATGQRVTLRCSPRSGDLSVYWYQQSLDQGLQFLIQYYNGEERAKGNILERFSAQQFPDLHSELNLSSLELGDSALYFCASSVSGGPYNEQFFGPGTRLTVL.

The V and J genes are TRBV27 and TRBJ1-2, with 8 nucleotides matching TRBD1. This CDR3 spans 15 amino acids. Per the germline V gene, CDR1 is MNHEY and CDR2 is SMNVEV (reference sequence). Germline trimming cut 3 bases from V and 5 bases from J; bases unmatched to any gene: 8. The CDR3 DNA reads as TGTGCCAGCAGTTTGCGACAGGGGCCCCAATATGGCTACACCTTC. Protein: CASSLRQGPQYGYTF.

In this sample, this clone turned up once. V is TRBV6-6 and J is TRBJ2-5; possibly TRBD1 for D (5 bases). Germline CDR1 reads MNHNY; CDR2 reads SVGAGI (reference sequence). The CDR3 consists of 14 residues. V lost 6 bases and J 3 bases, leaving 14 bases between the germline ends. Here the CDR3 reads CASSPGVGEETQYF. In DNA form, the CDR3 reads TGTGCCAGCAGCCCCGGAGTAGGGGAAGAGACCCAGTACTTC.

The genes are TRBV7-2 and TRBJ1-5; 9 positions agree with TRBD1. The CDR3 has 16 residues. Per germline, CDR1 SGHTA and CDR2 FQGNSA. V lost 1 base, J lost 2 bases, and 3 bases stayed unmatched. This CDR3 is CASSLVQGAGNQPQHF. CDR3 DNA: TGTGCCAGCAGCTTAGTACAGGGGGCGGGCAATCAGCCCCAGCATTTT.

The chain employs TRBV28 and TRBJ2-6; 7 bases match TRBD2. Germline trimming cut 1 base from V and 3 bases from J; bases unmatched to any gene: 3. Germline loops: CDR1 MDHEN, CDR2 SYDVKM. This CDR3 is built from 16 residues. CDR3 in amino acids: CASSLLGGFGANVLTF. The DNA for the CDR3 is TGTGCCAGCAGTTTATTGGGGGGGTTTGGGGCCAACGTCCTGACTTTC.

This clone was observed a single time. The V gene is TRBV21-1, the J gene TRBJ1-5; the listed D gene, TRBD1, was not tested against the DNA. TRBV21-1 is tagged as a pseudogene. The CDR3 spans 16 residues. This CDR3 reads CASSSGQGSLNQPQHF. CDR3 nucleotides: TGTGCCAGCAGCAGTGGACAGGGGAGCTTAAATCAGCCCCAGCATTTT.

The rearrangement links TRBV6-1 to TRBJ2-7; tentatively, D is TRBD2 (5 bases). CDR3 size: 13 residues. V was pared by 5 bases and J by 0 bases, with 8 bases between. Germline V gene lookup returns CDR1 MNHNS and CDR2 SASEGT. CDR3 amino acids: CASSRESSYEQYF. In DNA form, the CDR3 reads TGTGCCAGCAGTAGGGAGAGCTCCTACGAGCAGTACTTC.

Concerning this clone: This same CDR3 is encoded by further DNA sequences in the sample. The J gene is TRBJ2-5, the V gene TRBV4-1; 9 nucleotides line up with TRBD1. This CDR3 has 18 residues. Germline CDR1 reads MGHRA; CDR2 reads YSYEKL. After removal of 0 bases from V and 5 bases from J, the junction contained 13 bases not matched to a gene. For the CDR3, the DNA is TGCGCCAGCAGCCAAGAGTTCACCGGGACAGGGATCCGGGAGACCCAGTACTTC. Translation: CASSQEFTGTGIRETQYF.

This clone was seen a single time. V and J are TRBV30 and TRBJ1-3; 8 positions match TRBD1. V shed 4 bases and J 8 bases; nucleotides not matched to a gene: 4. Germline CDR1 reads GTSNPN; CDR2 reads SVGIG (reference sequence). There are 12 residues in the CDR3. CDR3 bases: TGTGCCTGGATAAACAGGGGGGACACCATATATTTT. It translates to CAWINRGDTIYF.

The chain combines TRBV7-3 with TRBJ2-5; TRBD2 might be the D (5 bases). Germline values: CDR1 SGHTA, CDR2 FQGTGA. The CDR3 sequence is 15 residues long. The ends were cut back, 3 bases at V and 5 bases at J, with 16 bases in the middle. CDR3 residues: CASSLAGVPRETQYF. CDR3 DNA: TGTGCCAGCAGCTTGGCCGGGGTCCCCCGGGAGACCCAGTACTTC.

Here the CDR3 DNA reads TGCGCCAGCAGCTTGGCTCCTTCTACAGCGTGGAAGGGACAGGGCTACGAGCAGTACTTC. The encoded protein is CASSLAPSTAWKGQGYEQYF. The V and J genes are TRBV5-1 and TRBJ2-7; the match to TRBD1 covers 9 bases. The CDR3 is 20 residues long. CDR1 is SGHRS and CDR2 is YFSETQ in the germline V gene. The J segment lost 3 bases and the V segment lost 0 bases, leaving 19 bases of the junction unmatched. Together with reference TRBV5-1 and TRBJ2-7, the CDR3 gives the full variable domain: KAGVTQTPRYLIKTRGQQVTLSCSPISGHRSVSWYQQTPGQGLQFLFEYFSETQRNKGNFPGRFSGRQFSNSRSEMNVSTLELGDSALYLCASSLAPSTAWKGQGYEQYFGPGTRLTVT.

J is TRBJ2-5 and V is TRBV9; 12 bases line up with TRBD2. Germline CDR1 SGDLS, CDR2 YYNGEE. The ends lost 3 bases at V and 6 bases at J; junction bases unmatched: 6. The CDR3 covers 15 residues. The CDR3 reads CASSGLAGVGKTQYF. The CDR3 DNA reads TGTGCCAGCAGCGGACTAGCGGGGGTCGGGAAGACCCAGTACTTC.

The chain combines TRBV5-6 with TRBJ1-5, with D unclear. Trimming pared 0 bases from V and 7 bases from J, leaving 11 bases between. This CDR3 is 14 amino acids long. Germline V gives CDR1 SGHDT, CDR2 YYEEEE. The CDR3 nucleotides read TGTGCCAGCAGCTTGGACGCAGAGGAGCAGCCCCAGCATTTT. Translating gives CASSLDAEEQPQHF.

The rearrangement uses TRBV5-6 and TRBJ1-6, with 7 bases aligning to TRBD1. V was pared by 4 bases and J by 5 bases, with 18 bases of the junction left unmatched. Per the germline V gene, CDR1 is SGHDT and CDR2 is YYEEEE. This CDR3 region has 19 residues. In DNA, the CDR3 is TGTGCCAGCAGCGCTCCGCCGCCGACAGGGCTCAGCGATAATTCACCCCTCCACTTT. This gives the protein CASSAPPPTGLSDNSPLHF.

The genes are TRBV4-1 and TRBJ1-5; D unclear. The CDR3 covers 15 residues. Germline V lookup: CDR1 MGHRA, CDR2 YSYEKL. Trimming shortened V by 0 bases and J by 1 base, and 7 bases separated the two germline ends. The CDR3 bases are TGCGCCAGCAGCCAAGATATGAGAAGCAATCAGCCCCAGCATTTT. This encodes CASSQDMRSNQPQHF.

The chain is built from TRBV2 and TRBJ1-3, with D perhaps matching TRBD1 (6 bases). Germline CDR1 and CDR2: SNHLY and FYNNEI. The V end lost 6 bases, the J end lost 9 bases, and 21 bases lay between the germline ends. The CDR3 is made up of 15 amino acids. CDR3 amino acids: CASSSVEQGYGTIYF. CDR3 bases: TGTGCCAGCAGCTCTGTCGAACAGGGATACGGCACCATATATTTT.

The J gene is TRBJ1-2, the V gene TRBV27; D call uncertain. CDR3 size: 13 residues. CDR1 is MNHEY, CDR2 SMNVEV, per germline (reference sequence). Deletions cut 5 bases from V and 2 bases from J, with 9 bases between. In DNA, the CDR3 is TGTGCCAGCAGTCTTGGACTCAACTATGGCTACACCTTC. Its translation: CASSLGLNYGYTF.

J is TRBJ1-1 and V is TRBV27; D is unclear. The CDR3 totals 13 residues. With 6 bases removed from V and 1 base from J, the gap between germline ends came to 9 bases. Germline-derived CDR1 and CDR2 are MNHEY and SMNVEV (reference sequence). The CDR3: CASSPYKNTEAFF. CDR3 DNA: TGTGCCAGCAGCCCATACAAGAACACTGAAGCTTTCTTT.

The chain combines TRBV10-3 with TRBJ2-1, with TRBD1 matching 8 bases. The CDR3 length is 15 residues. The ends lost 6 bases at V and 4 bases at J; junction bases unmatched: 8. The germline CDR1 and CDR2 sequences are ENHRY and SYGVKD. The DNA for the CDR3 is TGTGCCATCAGCGTCCGGACAGGGACTTACAATGAGCAGTTCTTC. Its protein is CAISVRTGTYNEQFF.

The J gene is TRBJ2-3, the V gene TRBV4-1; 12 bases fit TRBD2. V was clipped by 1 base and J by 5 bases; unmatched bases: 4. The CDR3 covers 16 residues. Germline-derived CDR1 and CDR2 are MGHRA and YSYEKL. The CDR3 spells CASSQGTSGTLDTQYF. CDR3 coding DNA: TGCGCCAGCAGCCAAGGGACTAGCGGGACGTTAGATACGCAGTATTTT.

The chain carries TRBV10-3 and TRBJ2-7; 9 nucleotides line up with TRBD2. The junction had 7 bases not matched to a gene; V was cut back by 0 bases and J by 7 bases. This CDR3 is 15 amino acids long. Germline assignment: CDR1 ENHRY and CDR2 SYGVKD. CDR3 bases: TGTGCCATCAGTGAGTCGGCTAGCGGGGTCACGGAGCAGTACTTC. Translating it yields CAISESASGVTEQYF.

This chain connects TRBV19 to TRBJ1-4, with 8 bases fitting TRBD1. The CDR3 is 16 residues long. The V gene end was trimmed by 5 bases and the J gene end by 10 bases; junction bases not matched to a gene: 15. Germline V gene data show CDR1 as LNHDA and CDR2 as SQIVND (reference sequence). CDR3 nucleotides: TGTGCCAGTAGTCCCCAGGGAGGACAGGGTTTCAGAAAACTGTTTTTT. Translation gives CASSPQGGQGFRKLFF.

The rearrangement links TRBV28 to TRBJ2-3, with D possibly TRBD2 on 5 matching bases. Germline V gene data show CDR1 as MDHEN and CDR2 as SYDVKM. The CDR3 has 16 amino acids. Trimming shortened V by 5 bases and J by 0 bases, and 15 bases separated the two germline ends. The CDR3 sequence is CASSPGLHISTDTQYF. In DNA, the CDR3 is TGTGCCAGCAGTCCCGGACTCCACATTAGCACAGATACGCAGTATTTT.

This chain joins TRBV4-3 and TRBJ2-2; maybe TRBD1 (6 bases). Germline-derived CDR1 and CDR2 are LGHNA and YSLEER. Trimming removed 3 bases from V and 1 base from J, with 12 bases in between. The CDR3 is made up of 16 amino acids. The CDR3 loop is CASSQRDKQNTGELFF. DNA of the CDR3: TGCGCCAGCAGCCAGAGGGACAAACAGAACACCGGGGAGCTGTTTTTT.

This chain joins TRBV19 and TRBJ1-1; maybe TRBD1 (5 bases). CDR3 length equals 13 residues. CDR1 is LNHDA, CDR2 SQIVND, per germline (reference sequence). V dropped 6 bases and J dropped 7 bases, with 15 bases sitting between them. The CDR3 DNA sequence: TGTGCCAGTAGCGTCAGCCAGGGACTTGAAGCTTTCTTT. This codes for CASSVSQGLEAFF. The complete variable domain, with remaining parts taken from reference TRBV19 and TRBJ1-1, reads DGGITQSPKYLFRKEGQNVTLSCEQNLNHDAMYWYRQDPGQGLRLIYYSQIVNDFQKGDIAEGYSVSREKKESFPLTVTSAQKNPTAFYLCASSVSQGLEAFFGQGTRLTVV.

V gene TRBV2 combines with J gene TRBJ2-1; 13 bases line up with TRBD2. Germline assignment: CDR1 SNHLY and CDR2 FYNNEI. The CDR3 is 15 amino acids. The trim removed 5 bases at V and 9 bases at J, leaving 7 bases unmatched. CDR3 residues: CASSSGLAGVGEQFF. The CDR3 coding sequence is TGTGCCAGCAGTAGTGGACTAGCGGGAGTCGGTGAGCAGTTCTTC.